These 6 T cell receptor beta chains share one sample of origin, sequenced in a study of shared clonotypes between healthy human individuals. CD45RO-negative CD8 cells positively selected for CCR7 made up the naive population, which excluded terminally differentiated effector memory CD45RA+ cells. Sequenced by immunoSEQ multiplex PCR; TCRdb stores in-frame clones only, minus some. The table lists over 2 million clones, about 95% of them singletons, with about 1.1% in the top ten. The sample taken for sequencing was naive CD8+ T cells sorted from blood. These receptors were obtained from a man younger than 35 in good health.

V usage is TRBV27 and J usage is TRBJ2-7; TRBD2 aligns across 12 bases. Germline V gives CDR1 MNHEY, CDR2 SMNVEV (reference sequence). This CDR3 comprises 14 residues. With 0 bases clipped from V and 7 bases from J, the junction kept 1 base outside the gene matches. The CDR3 reads CASSLSGLAGEQYF. DNA for the CDR3: TGTGCCAGCAGTTTATCCGGACTAGCGGGAGAGCAGTACTTC.

On this clone itself: Other DNA sequences in the sample encode the same CDR3. The chain recombines TRBV4-1 with TRBJ2-7; TRBD1 aligns across 9 bases. Germline CDR1 MGHRA, CDR2 YSYEKL. The junction had 6 bases not matched to a gene; V was cut back by 5 bases and J by 1 base. The CDR3 loop spans 15 amino acids. CDR3 bases: TGCGCCAGCAGCACACGACAGGGGGGGTCCTACGAGCAGTACTTC. Protein product: CASSTRQGGSYEQYF.

V gene TRBV19 combines with J gene TRBJ2-7; no reliable D call. The V gene's germline CDR1 is LNHDA and CDR2 SQIVND (reference sequence). CDR3 length equals 14 residues. V dropped 3 bases and J dropped 2 bases, with 11 bases sitting between them. Here the CDR3 DNA reads TGTGCCAGTAGTATCCAGGACGGAACCTACGAGCAGTACTTC. It is translated as CASSIQDGTYEQYF.

The chain uses TRBV5-5 and TRBJ2-1; 7 bases align to TRBD2. Germline V lookup: CDR1 SGHKS, CDR2 YYEKEE (reference sequence). The V segment lost 4 bases and the J segment 4 bases; nucleotides outside the gene matches: 8. This CDR3 comprises 15 residues. CDR3 sequence reads: CASSPEGSGYNEQFF. The DNA of the CDR3 is TGTGCCAGCAGCCCCGAGGGTAGCGGGTACAATGAGCAGTTCTTC.

V usage is TRBV4-1 and J usage is TRBJ1-1, with D possibly TRBD1 on 6 matching bases. CDR1 and CDR2 (germline): MGHRA, YSYEKL. The V end was cut by 2 bases, the J end by 1 base, with 11 bases between. This CDR3 spans 15 amino acids. As DNA, the CDR3 is TGCGCCAGCAGCCAATACAGGGTAGGGAACACTGAAGCTTTCTTT. Protein sequence: CASSQYRVGNTEAFF.

The chain recombines TRBV5-6 with TRBJ1-6; D gene uncertain. CDR3 size: 15 residues. Per germline, CDR1 SGHDT and CDR2 YYEEEE. The V end was cut by 4 bases, the J end by 3 bases, with 11 bases between. This CDR3 reads CASSPDPNYNSPLHF. CDR3 bases: TGTGCCAGCAGCCCGGACCCCAACTATAATTCACCCCTCCACTTT.